This T cell receptor beta chain was observed in a study of cytomegalovirus exposure and HLA in healthy donors. About the research overall: The study placed 80% to 85% of its roughly 400 genotyped donors in the Caucasian-associated ancestry cluster. General study results and limits: Judged likely to be a sequencing artifact was a cluster of highly shared sequence variants.

Germline V gene sequence: CDR1 LNHDA, CDR2 SQIVND (reference sequence). Trimming left V 1 base short and J 3 bases short, with 18 bases between. The CDR3 is made up of 17 amino acids. This clone was counted a few times. Its antigen is not identified. The PCR employed 60 Vbeta primers together with 13 Jbeta primers. The table came from immunoSEQ multiplex PCR; TCRdb's copy has only in-frame clones and leaves some out. The sample lists about 120,000 clones, about 8.6% occurring once. The receptor was isolated from a woman aged 40 to 50 in good health and CMV-seropositive. The specimen sequenced was PBMCs. This chain uses TRBV19 with TRBJ1-2; maybe TRBD1 (5 bases). The CDR3 loop reads CASSIGRGPIPHYGYTF. CDR3 coding DNA: TGTGCCAGTAGTATAGGTAGGGGTCCAATTCCCCACTATGGCTACACCTTC.